The rows below give T cell receptor beta chains drawn from one sample of a study of blood T cell repertoires in COVID-19. Assay: immunoSEQ multiplex PCR; the TCRdb copy retains only in-frame clones and omits some. The sample has under 350,000 clones, 80% to 90% seen once. The sample taken for sequencing was peripheral blood. The receptors were sampled from a man aged 40-49 years with acute or convalescent COVID-19. Each CDR3 is given with its conserved first and last residue. D genes are given only for firm matches. Clone size is given for some rows only: seen once, a few or many times, or a class if the clone is expanded.

J,size,V,D,CDR3,DNA
TRBJ1-3,.,TRBV5-6,.,CASSFLQDSHSGNTIYF,TGTGCCAGCAGCTTTCTCCAAGACTCACACTCTGGAAACACCATATATTTT
TRBJ2-1,.,TRBV11-2,TRBD2,CASNSRTGGSYNEQFF,TGTGCCAGTAACTCCCGTACGGGGGGTTCCTACAATGAGCAGTTCTTC
TRBJ1-1,.,TRBV7-2,.,CASSSYGGNTEAFF,TGTGCCAGCAGCTCATACGGGGGGAACACTGAAGCTTTCTTT
TRBJ1-1,.,TRBV4-1,.,CASSSREGGAEEAFF,TGCGCCAGCAGCTCCCGCGAGGGGGGGGCCGAGGAAGCTTTCTTT
TRBJ2-1,.,TRBV6-5,TRBD2,CASRLAGGLFNEQFF,TGTGCCAGCAGGCTAGCGGGGGGCCTCTTCAATGAGCAGTTCTTC
TRBJ1-5,.,TRBV19,TRBD1,CASIPTSGAGGSNQPQHF,TGTGCCAGTATCCCGACGAGCGGGGCAGGGGGCTCCAATCAGCCCCAGCATTTT
TRBJ2-7,.,TRBV10-3,.,CAISPQGADYEQYF,TGTGCCATCAGCCCACAGGGTGCCGATTACGAGCAGTACTTC
TRBJ2-7,.,TRBV6-1,.,CASSEGYYEQYF,TGTGCCAGCAGTGAAGGCTACTACGAGCAGTACTTC
TRBJ2-1,.,TRBV6-5,.,CASSYSRSNEQFF,TGTGCCAGCAGTTACTCGCGCTCCAATGAGCAGTTCTTC
TRBJ2-1,.,TRBV23-1,.,CAPPWGPGNEQFF,TGCGCCCCCCCCTGGGGGCCAGGGAATGAGCAGTTCTTC
TRBJ2-1,.,TRBV2,.,CASSVKGEYNEQFF,TGTGCCAGCAGTGTCAAGGGGGAATACAATGAGCAGTTCTTC
TRBJ1-1,.,TRBV6-5,.,CASSLVAGVTEAFF,TGTGCCAGCAGCCTCGTGGCAGGGGTCACTGAAGCTTTCTTT
TRBJ1-1,.,TRBV18,TRBD1,CASSPFTGATEAFF,TGTGCCAGCTCACCCTTTACAGGGGCCACTGAAGCTTTCTTT
TRBJ2-2,.,TRBV5-6,.,CASSYIATGELFF,TGTGCCAGCAGCTACATAGCCACCGGGGAGCTGTTTTTT
TRBJ2-1,.,TRBV24-1,.,CATSDNEASSYNEQFF,TGTGCCACCAGTGATAATGAGGCGAGCTCCTACAATGAGCAGTTCTTC
TRBJ1-2,once,TRBV2,TRBD1,CASNGQGLYGYTF,TGTGCCAGCAACGGACAGGGGCTGTACGGCTACACCTTC
TRBJ2-4,.,TRBV6-2/TRBV6-3,TRBD2,CASSPGGPAKNIQYF,TGTGCCAGCAGTCCGGGGGGGCCAGCCAAAAACATTCAGTACTTC
TRBJ2-1,.,TRBV19,TRBD2,CASSLLAGGSSYNEQFF,TGTGCCAGTAGCCTACTAGCGGGGGGTTCGAGCTACAATGAGCAGTTCTTC
TRBJ2-7,once,TRBV5-1,.,CASSMTGSSYEQYF,TGCGCCAGCAGCATGACGGGAAGCTCCTACGAGCAGTACTTC
TRBJ1-4,.,TRBV6-5,.,CASTSFLGGPKLFF,TGTGCCAGCACCTCTTTTTTGGGGGGACCAAAACTGTTTTTT
TRBJ2-2,.,TRBV11-3,TRBD1,CASSLGGTGASGELFF,TGTGCCAGCAGCTTAGGGGGGACAGGGGCCTCCGGGGAGCTGTTTTTT
TRBJ1-2,.,TRBV28,.,CASSLYSGYTF,TGTGCCAGCAGCTTGTATAGCGGCTACACCTTC
TRBJ2-7,.,TRBV2,.,CASSGPPWQGYEQYF,TGTGCCAGCAGTGGCCCACCTTGGCAGGGCTACGAGCAGTACTTC
TRBJ2-7,.,TRBV6-5,TRBD1,CATVGQETYEQYF,TGTGCCACCGTCGGACAGGAAACCTACGAGCAGTACTTC
TRBJ2-7,few,TRBV7-2,.,CASRLGLKNEQYF,TGTGCCAGCAGGTTGGGCTTGAAGAACGAGCAGTACTTC
TRBJ1-6,.,TRBV30,TRBD1,CAWSELGQGLSPLHF,TGTGCCTGGAGTGAGCTGGGACAGGGGCTTTCACCCCTCCACTTT
TRBJ1-2,.,TRBV6-1,.,CASSDQTVSYGYTF,TGTGCCAGCAGTGATCAGACAGTTTCGTATGGCTACACCTTC
TRBJ2-3,.,TRBV6-2/TRBV6-3,.,CASSYTSYTQYF,TGTGCCAGCAGTTACACAAGTTATACGCAGTATTTT
TRBJ1-2,.,TRBV7-8,TRBD1,CASSLEGAAFRGGYTF,TGTGCCAGCAGCTTAGAGGGGGCAGCCTTTAGGGGTGGCTACACCTTC
TRBJ2-3,.,TRBV6-5,.,CASGRQASTDTQYF,TGTGCCAGCGGAAGACAGGCCAGCACAGATACGCAGTATTTT
TRBJ1-4,once,TRBV11-2,.,CASSPQRGTYEKLFF,TGTGCCAGCAGCCCCCAAAGGGGCACTTACGAAAAACTGTTTTTT
TRBJ1-4,.,TRBV21-1,.,CASRPRDRGAGKKLFF,TGTGCCAGCAGGCCCCGGGACAGGGGCGCAGGGAAAAAACTGTTTTTT
TRBJ1-1,few,TRBV11-3,.,CASSRGANTEAFF,TGTGCCAGCAGCCGGGGGGCCAACACTGAAGCTTTCTTT
TRBJ2-3,.,TRBV11-2,.,CASSLRPRGQYTDTQYF,TGTGCCAGCAGCTTAAGACCGCGTGGACAGTACACAGATACGCAGTATTTT
TRBJ2-1,.,TRBV6-5,.,CASSYSFRGSNEQFF,TGTGCCAGCAGTTACTCGTTCCGGGGTTCGAATGAGCAGTTCTTC
TRBJ2-1,.,TRBV5-1,TRBD2,CASSLGLLAGVSNNEQFF,TGCGCCAGCAGCTTGGGACTACTTGCGGGGGTATCAAACAATGAGCAGTTCTTC
TRBJ1-1,.,TRBV2,TRBD1,CASSPGQGSFF,TGTGCCAGCAGTCCGGGACAGGGATCTTTCTTT
TRBJ2-7,.,TRBV25-1,.,CASSERQAAYEQYF,TGTGCCAGCAGTGAGAGACAGGCTGCCTACGAGCAGTACTTC
TRBJ2-3,.,TRBV2,TRBD1,CASSMDRGPDTQYF,TGTGCCAGCAGTATGGACAGGGGGCCAGATACGCAGTATTTT
TRBJ2-2,once,TRBV6-5,TRBD2,CASTSGTSVTGELFF,TGTGCCAGCACTTCCGGGACTAGCGTTACCGGGGAGCTGTTTTTT
TRBJ2-7,once,TRBV2,TRBD1,CASSADRSEQYF,TGTGCCAGCAGTGCGGACAGGAGCGAGCAGTACTTC
TRBJ1-1,.,TRBV4-1,TRBD1,CASSQDARGPTFF,TGCGCCAGCAGCCAAGATGCCAGGGGGCCAACTTTCTTT
TRBJ1-5,.,TRBV7-9,.,CASSPGGAGSGEPQHF,TGTGCCAGCAGCCCGGGAGGTGCGGGCAGCGGGGAACCCCAGCATTTT
TRBJ1-1,.,TRBV10-1,.,CASSVSRDAGLNYTEAFF,TGCGCCAGCAGTGTGTCCAGGGATGCCGGCCTTAACTACACTGAAGCTTTCTTT
TRBJ1-2,.,TRBV18,TRBD1,CASSPFQVIGTGGYGYTF,TGTGCCAGCTCACCGTTTCAGGTCATCGGGACAGGAGGCTATGGCTACACCTTC
TRBJ1-6,once,TRBV27,TRBD1,CASRRGTAYNSPLHF,TGTGCCAGCAGGAGAGGGACAGCCTACAATTCACCCCTCCACTTT
TRBJ2-3,.,TRBV5-1,.,CASSWIQDRGTQYF,TGCGCCAGCAGCTGGATCCAAGATCGCGGGACGCAGTATTTT
TRBJ1-1,.,TRBV10-1,.,CASSDRSGGYMNTEAFF,TGCGCCAGCAGTGATAGGTCGGGGGGCTATATGAACACTGAAGCTTTCTTT
TRBJ2-7,.,TRBV3-1/TRBV3-2,TRBD1,CASSQGTGSYEQYF,TGTGCCAGCAGCCAAGGGACAGGGAGCTACGAGCAGTACTTC
TRBJ1-3,once,TRBV27,TRBD1,CASSPTGYRGRADTIYF,TGTGCCAGCAGCCCCACCGGATACAGGGGGAGGGCAGACACCATATATTTT
TRBJ1-2,.,TRBV30,.,CAWSDKGVENGYTF,TGTGCCTGGAGTGACAAGGGGGTGGAGAATGGCTACACCTTC
TRBJ2-3,.,TRBV2,.,CASISAGAADTQYF,TGTGCCAGCATCTCCGCGGGGGCGGCAGATACGCAGTATTTT
TRBJ2-3,.,TRBV7-2,.,CASSSGGGRTDTQYF,TGTGCCAGCAGCTCTGGGGGGGGCCGAACAGATACGCAGTATTTT
TRBJ1-6,.,TRBV12-5,.,CASGLEPEPLHF,TGTGCTAGTGGTTTGGAGCCCGAACCCCTCCACTTT
TRBJ1-3,once,TRBV18,.,CASSPMSPPGNTIYF,TGTGCCAGCTCACCAATGAGCCCTCCTGGAAACACCATATATTTT
TRBJ2-1,.,TRBV11-3,TRBD1,CASSLRTGYYNEQFF,TGTGCCAGCAGCCTCCGGACAGGGTATTACAATGAGCAGTTCTTC
TRBJ1-6,.,TRBV21-1,.,CASSKRAGKSPLHF,TGTGCCAGCAGCAAAAGGGCAGGGAAGTCACCCCTCCACTTT